The T cell receptor (beta chain) under discussion was sequenced for a study of chronic HIV infection and antiretroviral therapy. The CDR3 extends over 13 amino acids. Per germline, CDR1 DFQATT and CDR2 SNEGSKA (reference sequence). V was pared by 5 bases and J by 4 bases, with 5 bases of the junction left unmatched. This clonotype was seen only a few times. One entry per CDR3 protein, called by TCRdb with MiXCR from the 5' RACE reads. The sample shows 40,000 to 50,000 distinct CDR3 sequences, approximately 19% of them seen only once. This clonotype originated in an adult who had HIV and had not received antiretroviral therapy, or was an uninfected healthy control (not recorded which). The specimen was peripheral blood. V and J are TRBV20-1 and TRBJ2-1, with 7 bases that match TRBD1. The CDR3 loop reads CSAPDRTYNEQFF. For the CDR3, the DNA is TGCAGTGCTCCGGACAGGACTTACAATGAGCAGTTCTTC.